The sample holds a few counts of the clone carrying this T cell receptor beta chain. The antigen is not known. The junction had 7 bases not matched to a gene; V was cut back by 4 bases and J by 3 bases. The germline V gene has CDR1 MNHNY and CDR2 SVGAGI (reference sequence). CDR3 length: 15 residues. This sample is part of a study of cytomegalovirus exposure and HLA in healthy donors. Study outcomes and limitations: Most of the TCR beta V segments (in an earlier analysis) were productive either about 87% or about 30% of the time. TCR beta chain V- and J-gene trimming was linked, in a later analysis, to a missense variant in DCLRE1C.

The PCR was carried out with 60 Vbeta primers and 13 Jbeta primers. TCRdb keeps only in-frame clones here, not all; method: immunoSEQ multiplex PCR. In the table there are under 110,000 clones, roughly 74% of which are singletons. V usage is TRBV6-6 and J usage is TRBJ2-7; 9 bases fit TRBD1. The TCR originated in a middle-aged woman in good health and CMV-seronegative. What was sequenced was PBMCs. CDR3 nucleotides: TGTGCCAGCAGTTCACCGGGACAGGGACACTACGAGCAGTACTTC. It specifies CASSSPGQGHYEQYF.